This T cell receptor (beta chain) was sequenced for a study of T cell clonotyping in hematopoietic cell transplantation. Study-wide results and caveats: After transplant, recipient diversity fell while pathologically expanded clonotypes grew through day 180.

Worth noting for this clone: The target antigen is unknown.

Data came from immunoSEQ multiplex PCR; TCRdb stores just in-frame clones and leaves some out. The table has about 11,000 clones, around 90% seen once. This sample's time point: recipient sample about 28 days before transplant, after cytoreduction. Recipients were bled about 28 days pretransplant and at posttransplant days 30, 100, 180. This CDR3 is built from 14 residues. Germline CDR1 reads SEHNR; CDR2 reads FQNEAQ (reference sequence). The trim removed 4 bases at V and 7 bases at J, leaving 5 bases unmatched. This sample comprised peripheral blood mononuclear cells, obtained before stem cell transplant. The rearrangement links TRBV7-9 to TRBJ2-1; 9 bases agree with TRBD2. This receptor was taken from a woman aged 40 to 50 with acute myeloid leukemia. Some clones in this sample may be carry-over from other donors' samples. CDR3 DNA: TGTGCCAGCAGCTGGGGACTAGCTGGGAATGAGCAGTTCTTC. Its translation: CASSWGLAGNEQFF.